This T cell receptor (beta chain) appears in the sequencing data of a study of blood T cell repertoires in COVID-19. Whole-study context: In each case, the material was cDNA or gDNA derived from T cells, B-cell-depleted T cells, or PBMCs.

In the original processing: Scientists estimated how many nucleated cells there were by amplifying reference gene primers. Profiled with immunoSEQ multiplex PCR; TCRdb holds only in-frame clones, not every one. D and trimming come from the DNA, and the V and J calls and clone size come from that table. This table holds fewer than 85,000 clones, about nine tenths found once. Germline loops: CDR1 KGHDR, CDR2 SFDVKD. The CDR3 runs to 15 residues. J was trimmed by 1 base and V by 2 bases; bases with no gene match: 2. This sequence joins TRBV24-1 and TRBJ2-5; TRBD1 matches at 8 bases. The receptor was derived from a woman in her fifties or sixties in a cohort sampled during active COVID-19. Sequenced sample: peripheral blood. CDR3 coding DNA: TGTGCCACCAGTGATTCGGACAGGGCCCAAGAGACCCAGTACTTC. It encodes CATSDSDRAQETQYF.